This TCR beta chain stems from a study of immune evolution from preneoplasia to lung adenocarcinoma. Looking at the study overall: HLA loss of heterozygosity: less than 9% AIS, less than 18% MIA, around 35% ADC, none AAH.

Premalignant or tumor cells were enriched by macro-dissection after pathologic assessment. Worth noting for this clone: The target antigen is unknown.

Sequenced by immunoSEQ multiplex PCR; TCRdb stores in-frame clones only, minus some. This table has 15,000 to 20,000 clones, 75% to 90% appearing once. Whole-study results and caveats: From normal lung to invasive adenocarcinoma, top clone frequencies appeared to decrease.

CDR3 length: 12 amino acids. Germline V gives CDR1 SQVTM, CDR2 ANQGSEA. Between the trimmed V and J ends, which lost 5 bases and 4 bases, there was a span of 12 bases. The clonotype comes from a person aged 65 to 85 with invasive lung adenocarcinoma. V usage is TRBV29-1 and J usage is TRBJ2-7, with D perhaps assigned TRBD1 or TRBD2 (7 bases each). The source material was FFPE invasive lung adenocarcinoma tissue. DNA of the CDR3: TGCAGCGTTAGCGGGACAGCTTACGAGCAGTACTTC. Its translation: CSVSGTAYEQYF.